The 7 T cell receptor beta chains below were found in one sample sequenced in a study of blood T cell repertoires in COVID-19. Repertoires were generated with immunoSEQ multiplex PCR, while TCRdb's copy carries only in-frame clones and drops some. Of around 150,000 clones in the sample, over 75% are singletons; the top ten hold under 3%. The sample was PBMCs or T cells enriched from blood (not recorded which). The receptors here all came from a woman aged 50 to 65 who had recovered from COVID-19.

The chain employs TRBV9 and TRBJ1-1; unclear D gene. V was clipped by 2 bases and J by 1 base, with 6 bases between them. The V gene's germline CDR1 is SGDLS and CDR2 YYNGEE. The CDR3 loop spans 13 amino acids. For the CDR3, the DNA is TGTGCCAGCAGCGTTAGTCCGAACACTGAAGCTTTCTTT. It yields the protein CASSVSPNTEAFF.

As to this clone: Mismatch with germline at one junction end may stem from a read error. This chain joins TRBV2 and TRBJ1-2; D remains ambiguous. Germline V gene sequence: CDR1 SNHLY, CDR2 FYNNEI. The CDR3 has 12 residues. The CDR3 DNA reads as TGTGCCAGCAGCGATCGGGGAGTCAATGAACGCTTC. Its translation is CASSDRGVNERF.

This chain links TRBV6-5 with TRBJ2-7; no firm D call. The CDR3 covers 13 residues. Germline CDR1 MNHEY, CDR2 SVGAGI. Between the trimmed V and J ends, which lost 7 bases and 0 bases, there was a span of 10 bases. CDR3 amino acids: CASTPSSSYEQYF. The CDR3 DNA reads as TGTGCCAGCACTCCCTCCAGCTCCTACGAGCAGTACTTC.

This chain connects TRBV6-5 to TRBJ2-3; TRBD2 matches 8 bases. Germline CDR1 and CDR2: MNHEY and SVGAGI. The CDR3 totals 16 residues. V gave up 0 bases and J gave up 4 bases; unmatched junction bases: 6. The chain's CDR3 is CASSYSTGGPADTQYF. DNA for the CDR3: TGTGCCAGCAGTTACTCTACGGGGGGGCCCGCAGATACGCAGTATTTT.

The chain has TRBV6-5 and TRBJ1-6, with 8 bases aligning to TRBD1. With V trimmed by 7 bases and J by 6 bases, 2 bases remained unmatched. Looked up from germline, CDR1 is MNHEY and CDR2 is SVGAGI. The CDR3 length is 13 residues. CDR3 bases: TGTGCCAGCACTGGACAGGGTAATTCACCCCTCCACTTT. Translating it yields CASTGQGNSPLHF.

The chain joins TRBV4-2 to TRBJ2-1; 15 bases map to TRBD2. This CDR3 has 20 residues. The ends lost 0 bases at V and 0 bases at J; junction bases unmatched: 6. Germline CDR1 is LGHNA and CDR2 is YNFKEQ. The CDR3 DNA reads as TGTGCCAGCAGCCAAGATCTGGGACTAGCGGGAGGCATCTCCTACAATGAGCAGTTCTTC. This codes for CASSQDLGLAGGISYNEQFF.

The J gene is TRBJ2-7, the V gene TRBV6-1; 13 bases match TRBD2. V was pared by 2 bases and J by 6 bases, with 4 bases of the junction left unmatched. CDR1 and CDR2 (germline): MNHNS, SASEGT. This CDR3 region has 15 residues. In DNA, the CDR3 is TGTGCCAGCAGTGAAAGGGGACTAGCGGGACGCGAGCAGTACTTC. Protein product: CASSERGLAGREQYF.